Listed below are T cell receptor beta chains from one sample, sequenced in a study of CD8+CD57+ T cells in acquired aplastic anemia. MiXCR, run by TCRdb on the reads, gives a single entry per CDR3 protein. The profile covers 180,000 or so distinct CDR3 sequences, with about half appearing a single time and about 1.8% taken by the ten largest. The sequencing input was sorted CD4+, CD8+, or CD8+CD57+ T cells (not recorded which) from PBMCs. The receptors derive from a human donor with aplastic anemia. The CDR3 runs from the conserved cysteine through the conserved F or W. The D gene is left open where the match is weak. Where a row states a size, it is once, few, many or the class of an expanded clone; other rows omit it.

d_call j_call v_call clone_size cdr3_nt cdr3_aa
NA TRBJ2-7 TRBV10-2 NA TGCGCCAGCAGTGAAGGGGGGTCCCTCTACGAGCAGTACTTC CASSEGGSLYEQYF
TRBD1 TRBJ2-7 TRBV28 NA TGTGCCAGCTCCAAAGCTGGACAGGGCTCCTACGAGCAGTACTTC CASSKAGQGSYEQYF
TRBD2 TRBJ2-3 TRBV2 NA TGTGCCAGCAGCGCGGGACTAGCGGGGGGCGATACGCAGTATTTT CASSAGLAGGDTQYF
NA TRBJ2-7 TRBV15 NA TGTGCCAGCAGGGAGGCGGCCCAGGGCCCCTACGAGCAGTACTTC CASREAAQGPYEQYF
NA TRBJ1-2 TRBV29-1 NA TGCAGCGGCCTCGGGACGTCTAACTATGGCTACACCTTC CSGLGTSNYGYTF
TRBD1 TRBJ2-1 TRBV12-3/TRBV12-4 NA TGTGCCAGCAGTTTTTTCCAGGGGGCTAGGAATGAGCAGTTCTTC CASSFFQGARNEQFF
NA TRBJ1-6 TRBV6-4 many TGTGCCAGCAAGGAGGGAAATAAGAATTCACCCCTCCACTTT CASKEGNKNSPLHF
NA TRBJ1-2 TRBV15 NA TGTGCCACCAGCAAGCTGGGAAACAACTATGGCTACACCTTC CATSKLGNNYGYTF
NA TRBJ2-7 TRBV20-1 NA TGCAGTGCCCGAAGCCCGGGGACCTACGAGCAGTACTTC CSARSPGTYEQYF
NA TRBJ2-5 TRBV3-1 NA TGTGCCAGCAGCCAAGGGTCGGCGGGCCCGGGAGAGACCCAGTACTTC CASSQGSAGPGETQYF
NA TRBJ1-1 TRBV15 NA TGTGCCACCAGCAGAGATCGTTTGAACACTGAAGCTTTCTTT CATSRDRLNTEAFF
TRBD2 TRBJ2-7 TRBV7-3 once TGTGCCAGCAGCTTAACCGGCCAGGGAGGGTTATACGAGCAGTACTTC CASSLTGQGGLYEQYF
NA TRBJ2-1 TRBV7-3 NA TGTGCCAGCAGCCCTCATAGGGACAATGAGCAGTTCTTC CASSPHRDNEQFF
NA TRBJ1-4 TRBV2 NA TGTGCCAGCACCCGGGGCCTTAATGAAAAACTGTTTTTT CASTRGLNEKLFF
NA TRBJ2-5 TRBV7-3 many TGTGCCAGCAGCCCGGGACCCGGACCCCAAGAGACCCAGTACTTC CASSPGPGPQETQYF
TRBD2 TRBJ2-1 TRBV12-3/TRBV12-4 many TGTGCCAGCAGTTTGAGTAGCGGGAACCACAATGAGCAGTTCTTC CASSLSSGNHNEQFF
NA TRBJ2-1 TRBV25-1 many TGTGCCAGCAGTGAATCCGGGGGTGGATACAATGAGCAGTTCTTC CASSESGGGYNEQFF
NA TRBJ2-3 TRBV7-8 NA TGTGCCAGCAGCACCGCAGGAGATACGCAGTATTTT CASSTAGDTQYF
NA TRBJ2-7 TRBV7-2 NA TGTGCCAGCAGCTTAGCCTCCAACCACGAGCAGTACTTC CASSLASNHEQYF
TRBD2 TRBJ2-2 TRBV4-2 NA TGTGCCAGCGGCCCGGATCTAGCGGATAACACCGGGGAGCTGTTTTTT CASGPDLADNTGELFF
NA TRBJ2-1 TRBV19 NA TGTGCCAGTAGTATACCCGGCAGGGTGAACTACAATGAGCAGTTCTTC CASSIPGRVNYNEQFF
TRBD2 TRBJ2-5 TRBV5-1 NA TGCGCCAGCTCGGGTCCGACTAGCGGGACGGGGGAGACCCAGTACTTC CASSGPTSGTGETQYF
NA TRBJ2-5 TRBV10-3 many TGTGCCATCAGTGGGACAGAAGAGACCCAGTACTTC CAISGTEETQYF
TRBD1 TRBJ2-7 TRBV11-2 many TGTGCCAGCAGCTTAGAGGGCAGGGGGTTCTCCTACGAGCAGTACTTC CASSLEGRGFSYEQYF
TRBD1 TRBJ1-2 TRBV27 NA TGTGCCAGCAGCCGCCACAGGGGGAACTATGGCTACACCTTC CASSRHRGNYGYTF
TRBD1 TRBJ1-1 TRBV7-9 many TGTGCCGGACAGGACAGGAACACTGAAGCTTTCTTT CAGQDRNTEAFF